A selection of T cell receptor beta chains follows, all from one sample in a study of shared clonotypes between healthy human individuals. Generated by immunoSEQ multiplex PCR, the TCRdb table keeps only in-frame clones and is missing some. The sample contains 520,000 or so clones, 70% to 80% of which appear only once. Source material: PBMCs. Receptors were obtained from a woman aged 35 to 49 in good health. Some clones in this sample may be carry-over from other donors' samples. The CDR3 runs from the conserved cysteine through the conserved F or W.

J: TRBJ2-1
V: TRBV7-3
CDR3: CASSPRDRGNEQFF

J: TRBJ2-2
V: TRBV7-9
CDR3: CATPGDRASNTGELFF

J: TRBJ2-5
V: TRBV5-1
CDR3: CASSLRQGGGETQYF

J: -
V: TRBV4-3
CDR3: CASSQAFGYEQYF

J: TRBJ2-3
V: TRBV5-3
CDR3: CANRPGRGPDTQYF

J: TRBJ2-1
V: TRBV18
CDR3: CASSPGAYNEQFF

J: TRBJ1-4
V: TRBV28
CDR3: CASSLPYRGRGEKLFF

J: TRBJ2-7
V: TRBV30
CDR3: CAWSGGLDYEQYF

J: TRBJ1-2
V: TRBV28
CDR3: CASSITGGAGGYTF

J: TRBJ2-7
V: TRBV18
CDR3: CASSTGTGTYEQYF

J: TRBJ1-2
V: TRBV5-1
CDR3: CASSLGGDYGYTF

J: TRBJ2-7
V: TRBV5-4
CDR3: CASSQGLAEEQYF

J: TRBJ2-1
V: TRBV2
CDR3: CASSEGTSAGRVF

J: TRBJ2-3
V: TRBV25-1
CDR3: CASSEAGRADTQYF

J: TRBJ2-5
V: TRBV5-1
CDR3: CASGASTSGRADF

J: -
V: TRBV10-3
CDR3: CAISFTSGNKYEQYF

J: TRBJ1-4
V: TRBV9
CDR3: CASSVADIPNEKLFF

J: TRBJ2-3
V: TRBV27
CDR3: CASSPPGQNTDTQYF

J: TRBJ1-3
V: TRBV29-1
CDR3: CSGGSGNTIYF

J: TRBJ2-2
V: TRBV5-6
CDR3: CASSLDHAGGITGELFF

J: TRBJ2-3
V: TRBV7-8
CDR3: CASSLLSGDTQYF

J: TRBJ2-7
V: TRBV4-2
CDR3: CASSGGLEFYEQYF

J: TRBJ2-3
V: TRBV30
CDR3: CAWSTPRSGSTDTQYF

J: TRBJ1-2
V: TRBV18
CDR3: CASSQPAGSYGYTF

J: TRBJ2-7
V: TRBV9
CDR3: CASSPDGGTSEYEQYF

J: TRBJ2-3
V: TRBV5-1
CDR3: CASSLGGPSTDTQYF

J: TRBJ1-1
V: TRBV10-3
CDR3: CAISDLGRNTEAFF

J: TRBJ2-6
V: TRBV9
CDR3: CASSVGVTGANVLTF

J: TRBJ1-2
V: TRBV28
CDR3: CASSYRGLINYGYTF

J: TRBJ2-4
V: TRBV7-2
CDR3: CASSQLTGVKNIQYF

J: TRBJ2-1
V: TRBV11-1
CDR3: CASSLGGQAYNEQFF

J: TRBJ2-5
V: TRBV4-1
CDR3: CASSLGLAQETQYF

J: TRBJ1-2
V: TRBV9
CDR3: CASSAGTLNYGYTF